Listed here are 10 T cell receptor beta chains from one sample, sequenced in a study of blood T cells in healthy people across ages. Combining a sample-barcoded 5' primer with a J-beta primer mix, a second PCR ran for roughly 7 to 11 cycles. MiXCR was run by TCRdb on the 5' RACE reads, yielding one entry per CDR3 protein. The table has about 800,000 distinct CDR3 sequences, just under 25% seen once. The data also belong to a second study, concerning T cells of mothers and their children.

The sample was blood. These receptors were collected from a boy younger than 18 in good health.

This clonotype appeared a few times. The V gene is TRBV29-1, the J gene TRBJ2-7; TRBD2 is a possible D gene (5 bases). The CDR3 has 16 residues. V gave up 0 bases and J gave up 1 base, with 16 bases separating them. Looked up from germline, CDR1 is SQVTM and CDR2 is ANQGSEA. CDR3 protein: CSVEERRGPASYEQYF. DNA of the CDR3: TGCAGCGTTGAAGAACGGCGCGGGCCCGCTTCCTACGAGCAGTACTTC.

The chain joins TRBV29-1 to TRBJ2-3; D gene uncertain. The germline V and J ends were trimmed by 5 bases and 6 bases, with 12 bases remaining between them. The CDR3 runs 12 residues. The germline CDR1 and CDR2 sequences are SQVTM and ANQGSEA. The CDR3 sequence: CSVFGVSDTQYF. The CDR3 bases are TGCAGCGTTTTTGGGGTGTCGGATACGCAGTATTTT.

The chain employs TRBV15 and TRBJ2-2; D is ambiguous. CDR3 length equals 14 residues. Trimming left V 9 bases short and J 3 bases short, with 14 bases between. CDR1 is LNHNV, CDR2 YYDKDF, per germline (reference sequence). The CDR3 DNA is TGTGCCACGCTTTCTGATCGGTACACCGGGGAGCTGTTTTTT. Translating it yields CATLSDRYTGELFF.

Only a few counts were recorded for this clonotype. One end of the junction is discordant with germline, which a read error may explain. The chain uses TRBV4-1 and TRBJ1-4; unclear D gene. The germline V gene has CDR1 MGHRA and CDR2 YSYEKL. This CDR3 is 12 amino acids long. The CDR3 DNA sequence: TGCGCCAGCGGCCAAGGTCGTGAAAAACTGTTTTTT. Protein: CASGQGREKLFF.

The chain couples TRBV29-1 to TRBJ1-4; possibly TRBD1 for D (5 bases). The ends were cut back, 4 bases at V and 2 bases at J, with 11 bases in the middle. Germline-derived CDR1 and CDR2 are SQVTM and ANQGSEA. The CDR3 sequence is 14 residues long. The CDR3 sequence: CSVARDGTNEKLFF. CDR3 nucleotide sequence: TGCAGCGTTGCCCGGGACGGGACTAATGAAAAACTGTTTTTT.

Here the CDR3 reads CATSRDTSGTSQFF. The CDR3 DNA reads as TGTGCCACCAGCAGAGATACTAGCGGGACATCACAGTTCTTC. The chain has TRBV15 and TRBJ2-1, with 10 nucleotides matching TRBD2. The V segment lost 0 bases and the J segment 13 bases; nucleotides outside the gene matches: 6. The CDR3 length is 14 residues. Per the germline V gene, CDR1 is LNHNV and CDR2 is YYDKDF (reference sequence). The variable domain in full, with the rest retrieved from reference TRBV15 and TRBJ2-1, is DAMVIQNPRYQVTQFGKPVTLSCSQTLNHNVMYWYQQKSSQAPKLLFHYYDKDFNNEADTPDNFQSRRPNTSFCFLDIRSPGLGDTAMYLCATSRDTSGTSQFFGPGTRLTVL.

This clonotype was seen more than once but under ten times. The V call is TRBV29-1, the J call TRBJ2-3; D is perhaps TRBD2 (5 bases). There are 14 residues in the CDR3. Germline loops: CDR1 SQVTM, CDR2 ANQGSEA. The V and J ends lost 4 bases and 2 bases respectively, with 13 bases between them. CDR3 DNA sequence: TGCAGCGTTGCGGCCTTGACTACCACAGATACGCAGTATTTT. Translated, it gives CSVAALTTTDTQYF.

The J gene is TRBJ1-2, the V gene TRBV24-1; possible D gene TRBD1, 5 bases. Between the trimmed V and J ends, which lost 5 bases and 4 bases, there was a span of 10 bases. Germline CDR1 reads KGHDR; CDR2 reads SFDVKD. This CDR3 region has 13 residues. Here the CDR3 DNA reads TGTGCCACCAGTGCTGCTAGGGGCTATGGCTACACCTTC. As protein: CATSAARGYGYTF.

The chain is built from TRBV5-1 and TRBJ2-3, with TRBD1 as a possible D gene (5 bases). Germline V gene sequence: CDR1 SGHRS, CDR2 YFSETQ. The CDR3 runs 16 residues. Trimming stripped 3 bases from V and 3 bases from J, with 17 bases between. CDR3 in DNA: TGCGCCAGCAGCTCAGGCGACAGACTGCGGACAGATACGCAGTATTTT. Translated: CASSSGDRLRTDTQYF.

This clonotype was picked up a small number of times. CDR3 nucleotide sequence: TGTGCCAGCAGTGGGGGACTAGCAATAGCCAAAAACATTCAGTACTTC. Translation: CASSGGLAIAKNIQYF. The chain is built from TRBV2 and TRBJ2-4; 9 bases fit TRBD2. Trimming took 4 bases from V and 0 from J; bases not matched to a gene: 4. The CDR3 totals 16 residues. Germline V CDR1 and CDR2: SNHLY, FYNNEI.